This is a list of T cell receptor beta chains from one sample in a study of T-cell memory formation after mild COVID-19. MiXCR, applied by TCRdb to the 5' RACE reads, yields one record per CDR3 protein. The sample lists about 6,500 distinct CDR3 sequences, approximately 59% occurring once. Sequencing was done on a sample of PBMCs or a T cell subset sorted from them (not recorded which). Receptors were obtained from an adult who had mild COVID-19 (a few samples of this study predate the infection). Cell type and time point are not known. CDR3s include the opening cysteine and the closing phenylalanine or tryptophan. The D gene is left open where the match is weak. Expanded clones get a size class; other rows say once, few or many, or leave the size out.

>.|.|16|TRBJ2-3|TRBV3-1
CASSPGPQPSTDTQYF
TGTGCCAGCAGCCCGGGGCCGCAGCCTAGCACAGATACGCAGTATTTT
>.|TRBD1|18|TRBJ1-4|TRBV6-6
CASSHSLQGTATNEKLFF
TGTGCCAGCAGTCACTCCCTACAGGGGACAGCAACTAATGAAAAACTGTTTTTT
>.|.|14|TRBJ1-1|TRBV7-2
CASSPTPGIPEAFF
TGTGCCAGCAGCCCAACTCCGGGGATACCTGAAGCTTTCTTT
>.|.|13|TRBJ1-2|TRBV12-3/TRBV12-4
CASSQNPPGGYTF
TGTGCCAGCAGCCAAAACCCCCCCGGTGGCTACACCTTC
>.|.|16|TRBJ1-1|TRBV12-3/TRBV12-4
CASSYRDGLKNTEAFF
TGTGCCAGCAGTTACCGGGACGGGTTGAAGAACACTGAAGCTTTCTTT
>.|.|14|TRBJ2-7|TRBV20-1
CSAEPGDGSYEQYF
TGCAGTGCTGAGCCGGGGGACGGTTCCTACGAGCAGTACTTC
>medium-sized|TRBD1|17|TRBJ1-5|TRBV18
CASSPLRTGGGNQPQHF
TGTGCCAGCTCACCCCTCCGGACAGGGGGCGGCAATCAGCCCCAGCATTTT
>.|.|16|TRBJ2-3|TRBV5-6
CASSWVMGGGTDTQYF
TGTGCCAGCAGCTGGGTCATGGGCGGGGGCACAGATACGCAGTATTTT
>.|.|17|TRBJ2-3|TRBV9
CASSDTGLLGGTDTQYF
TGTGCCAGCAGTGATACAGGGTTACTGGGTGGCACAGATACGCAGTATTTT
>large|TRBD2|15|TRBJ2-5|TRBV10-3
CAISLRGSIPETQYF
TGTGCCATCAGTTTGCGGGGGAGTATACCAGAGACCCAGTACTTC
>.|.|12|TRBJ2-3|TRBV9
CASSPQRTAQYF
TGTGCCAGCAGCCCCCAGCGGACCGCGCAGTATTTT
>medium-sized|.|14|TRBJ2-7|TRBV4-3
CASSLGSSGSEQYF
TGCGCCAGCAGCCTTGGAAGTAGCGGCTCCGAGCAGTACTTC
>medium-sized|TRBD1|11|TRBJ1-2|TRBV20-1
CSARGTVDYTF
TGCAGTGCTAGGGGGACAGTCGACTACACCTTC
>.|TRBD1|14|TRBJ2-3|TRBV7-9
CASRRDSHTDTQYF
TGTGCCAGCAGACGGGACAGCCACACAGATACGCAGTATTTT
>.|.|14|TRBJ2-2|TRBV2
CASSEGLVKGELFF
TGTGCCAGCAGTGAGGGGCTAGTGAAGGGGGAGCTGTTTTTT
>.|TRBD1|14|TRBJ2-7|TRBV6-5
CASMRRDRAYEQYF
TGTGCCAGCATGCGCCGGGACAGGGCCTACGAGCAGTACTTC
>medium-sized|TRBD2|16|TRBJ2-7|TRBV18
CASSPQEASGTYEQYF
TGTGCCAGCTCACCACAGGAAGCTAGCGGCACCTACGAGCAGTACTTC
>.|.|16|TRBJ2-5|TRBV11-2
CASSLDPLQGRETQYF
TGTGCCAGCAGCTTAGATCCTTTGCAGGGGCGAGAGACCCAGTACTTC
>medium-sized|.|15|TRBJ1-5|TRBV6-5
CASSYSVPSNQPQHF
TGTGCCAGCAGTTACTCGGTTCCTAGCAATCAGCCCCAGCATTTT
>.|.|13|TRBJ2-5|TRBV14
CASSLGTRETQYF
TGTGCCAGCAGCCTGGGGACGAGGGAGACCCAGTACTTC
>.|.|15|TRBJ2-3|TRBV19
CASSMRSAGIDTQYF
TGTGCCAGTAGTATGAGGTCGGCAGGGATCGATACGCAGTATTTT
>medium-sized|.|14|TRBJ2-3|TRBV5-1
CASSFGRGPDTQYF
TGCGCCAGCAGCTTTGGCAGGGGCCCAGATACGCAGTATTTT
>.|.|15|TRBJ2-7|TRBV6-5
CASRGGLMFSYEQYF
TGTGCCAGCAGGGGAGGACTGATGTTCTCCTACGAGCAGTACTTC
>.|TRBD2|16|TRBJ2-5|TRBV27
CASRTYSGGARETQYF
TGTGCCAGCAGGACCTATAGCGGGGGGGCCCGGGAGACCCAGTACTTC
>medium-sized|.|18|TRBJ2-2|TRBV13
CASSISALTGVNTGELFF
TGTGCCAGCAGCATTTCCGCTCTTACCGGGGTGAACACCGGGGAGCTGTTTTTT
>once|.|12|TRBJ2-1|TRBV9
CASSLRGIEQFF
TGTGCCAGCTCCCTAAGGGGTATTGAGCAGTTCTTC
>.|.|14|TRBJ2-7|TRBV12-3/TRBV12-4
CASSSGGEGYEQYF
TGTGCCAGCAGTTCCGGTGGGGAAGGCTACGAGCAGTACTTC
>.|.|14|TRBJ1-1|TRBV5-1
CASSWRGVNTEAFF
TGCGCCAGCAGCTGGCGGGGAGTGAACACTGAAGCTTTCTTT